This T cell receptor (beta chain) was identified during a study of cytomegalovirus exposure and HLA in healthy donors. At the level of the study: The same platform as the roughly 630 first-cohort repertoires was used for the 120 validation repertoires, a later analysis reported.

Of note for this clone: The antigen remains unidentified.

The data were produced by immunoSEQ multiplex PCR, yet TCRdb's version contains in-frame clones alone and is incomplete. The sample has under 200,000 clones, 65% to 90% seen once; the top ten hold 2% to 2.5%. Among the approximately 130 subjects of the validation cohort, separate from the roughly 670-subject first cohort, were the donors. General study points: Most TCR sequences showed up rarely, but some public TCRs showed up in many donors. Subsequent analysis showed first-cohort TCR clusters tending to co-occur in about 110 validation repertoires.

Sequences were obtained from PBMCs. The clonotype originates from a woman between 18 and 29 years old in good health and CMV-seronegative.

The CDR3 sequence: CAINSAFYNEQFF. The CDR3 bases are TGTGCCATTAACAGTGCCTTTTACAATGAGCAGTTCTTC. The chain recombines TRBV6-1 with TRBJ2-1; D not certain. The CDR3 extends over 13 amino acids. The germline CDR1 and CDR2 sequences are MNHNS and SASEGT. V shed 10 bases and J shed 4 bases, with 14 bases lying between them.